A single sample is the source of the 29 T cell receptor beta chains below, sequenced in a study of CD8+CD57+ T cells in acquired aplastic anemia. The study profiled TCR beta VDJ and CDR3 using genomic DNA as template. TCRdb ran MiXCR on the reads and lists one entry per CDR3 protein. The sample lists approximately 200,000 distinct CDR3 sequences; less than 65% were seen once. Sequenced input: sorted CD4+, CD8+, or CD8+CD57+ T cells (not recorded which) from PBMCs. The source is a human donor with severe aplastic anemia or a healthy control (not recorded which).

A word on this clonotype: Because the CDR3 is missing its conserved closing phenylalanine or tryptophan, this is likely a read error. This CDR3 is CASSLGDNSLREQYL. As DNA, the CDR3 is TGTGCCAGCAGCCTCGGGGACAATTCCCTACGAGAGCAGTACTTA. The chain employs TRBV9 and TRBJ2-7, with D maybe TRBD1 (6 bases). The CDR3 covers 15 residues. V was clipped by 4 bases and J by 7 bases, with 21 bases between them. Germline CDR1 is SGDLS and CDR2 is YYNGEE.

V is TRBV24-1 and J is TRBJ2-2, with D possibly being TRBD2 (6 bases). The CDR3 spans 19 residues. Germline V lookup: CDR1 KGHDR, CDR2 SFDVKD. Trimming shortened V by 3 bases and J by 3 bases, and 22 bases separated the two germline ends. CDR3 sequence (DNA): TGTGCCACCAGTGATCCTCGAGGCGGGCACGGGAGAGACACCGGGGAGCTGTTTTTT. Translated: CATSDPRGGHGRDTGELFF.

V is TRBV7-4 and J is TRBJ2-3, with 10 bases aligning to TRBD2. CDR3 length equals 16 residues. Germline-derived CDR1 and CDR2 are SGHVT and SQSDAQ. V trimming: 9 bases; J trimming: 0 bases; junction bases outside the gene matches: 9. CDR3 bases: TGTGCCAGGCGCCCAGGGACTAGCGAAAGCACAGATACGCAGTATTTT. This gives the protein CARRPGTSESTDTQYF. The entire variable domain, with the rest obtained from reference TRBV7-4 and TRBJ2-3, is as follows: GAGVSQSPRYKVAKRGRDVALRCDSISGHVTLYWYRQTLGQGSEVLTYSQSDAQRDKSGRPSGRFSAERPERSVSTLKIQRTEQGDSAVYLCARRPGTSESTDTQYFGPGTRLTVL.

This clonotype occurred many times. V and J are TRBV15 and TRBJ2-3; D unclear. Germline V gene lookup returns CDR1 LNHNV and CDR2 YYDKDF (reference sequence). V lost 1 base and J lost 0, with 8 bases in between. The CDR3 is 15 residues long. The CDR3 nucleotides read TGTGCCACCAGCAGAGTGTCATCTAGCACAGATACGCAGTATTTT. It yields the protein CATSRVSSSTDTQYF.

V and J are TRBV11-1 and TRBJ1-1; D is undetermined. Germline CDR1 reads SGHAT; CDR2 reads FQDESV (reference sequence). The CDR3 loop spans 14 amino acids. V was trimmed by 5 bases and J by 1 base, leaving 11 bases between them. CDR3 in DNA: TGTGCCAGCAGCCCGCGCAATGCGAACACTGAAGCTTTCTTT. Translated, it gives CASSPRNANTEAFF.

With regard to this clonotype: Relative to the germline gene, one junction end is altered; a read error may explain this. V is TRBV11-1 and J is TRBJ2-1; D possibly corresponds to TRBD2 (6 bases). This CDR3 has 14 residues. Germline V lookup: CDR1 SGHAT, CDR2 FQDESV (reference sequence). The CDR3: CASSPKWGDNEQFF. CDR3 coding DNA: TGCGCCAGCAGCCCAAAGTGGGGGGACAATGAGCAGTTCTTC.

This clonotype occurred once. A much larger clone sits a single nucleotide away, making a read error possible. This CDR3 is CASSYADSELGEASF. In DNA, the CDR3 is TGTGCCAGCAGTTACGCCGACAGCGAATTAGGTGAAGCTTCCTTT. The V and J genes are TRBV6-5 and TRBJ1-1; tentatively, D is TRBD1 (5 bases). Germline V lookup: CDR1 MNHEY, CDR2 SVGAGI. There are 15 residues in the CDR3.

The V and J genes are TRBV12-3 or TRBV12-4 and TRBJ2-5; no reliable D call. This CDR3 comprises 9 residues. V lost 8 bases to trimming and J lost 4 bases, with 2 bases between them. This CDR3 is CASGETQYF. Here the CDR3 DNA reads TGTGCCAGCGGAGAGACCCAGTACTTC.

The chain carries TRBV6-1 and TRBJ1-5, with D perhaps matching TRBD1 (6 bases). The CDR3 sequence is 15 residues long. The V gene lost 1 base and the J gene lost 4 bases, with 11 bases spanning the gap. The germline V gene encodes CDR1 MNHNS and CDR2 SASEGT. This CDR3 is CASSEDWTVNQPQHF. Here the CDR3 DNA reads TGTGCCAGCAGTGAAGATTGGACAGTAAATCAGCCCCAGCATTTT.

The chain uses TRBV24-1 and TRBJ2-3; maybe TRBD1 (5 bases). There are 14 residues in the CDR3. Germline values: CDR1 KGHDR, CDR2 SFDVKD. Trimming took off 4 bases at V and 2 bases at J, with 9 bases between the two ends. In DNA form, the CDR3 reads TGTGCCACCAGTGACCTGGACAACACAGATACGCAGTATTTT. It codes for CATSDLDNTDTQYF.

The chain employs TRBV11-2 and TRBJ1-5; D is unresolved. Trimming cost V 5 bases and J 7 bases, with 9 bases left between them. The V gene's germline CDR1 is SGHAT and CDR2 FQNNGV. The CDR3 totals 12 residues. The CDR3 loop reads CASSRLGQPQHF. The CDR3 DNA sequence: TGTGCCAGCAGCCGACTAGGACAGCCCCAGCATTTT.

This clonotype was picked up a small number of times. V is TRBV20-1 and J is TRBJ2-1; 14 bases match TRBD2. V shed 4 bases and J 11 bases; nucleotides not matched to a gene: 10. Germline CDR1 DFQATT, CDR2 SNEGSKA (reference sequence). The CDR3 totals 15 residues. The CDR3 sequence: CSATGLAGGGRQQFF. For the CDR3, the DNA is TGCAGTGCTACCGGACTAGCGGGGGGCGGGAGACAGCAGTTCTTC.

The V and J genes are TRBV29-1 and TRBJ2-1, with D possibly being TRBD2 (5 bases). CDR3 size: 14 residues. V was clipped by 3 bases and J by 3 bases, with 12 bases between them. Germline V gene data show CDR1 as SQVTM and CDR2 as ANQGSEA. CDR3 DNA sequence: TGCAGCGTTGAGTCTAGCCGCTACTACAATGAGCAGTTCTTC. This codes for CSVESSRYYNEQFF.

The chain joins TRBV12-3 or TRBV12-4 to TRBJ2-7, with 8 bases fitting TRBD1. This CDR3 spans 14 amino acids. Unmatched junction bases numbered 8, after V lost 4 bases and J lost 6 bases. The CDR3 spells CASSSQGAGGEQYF. The CDR3 DNA reads TGTGCCAGCAGTTCCCAGGGGGCTGGGGGCGAGCAGTACTTC.

The CDR3 spells CASSYRDSTDTQYF. The CDR3 DNA sequence: TGTGCCAGCAGCTACCGGGACAGCACAGATACGCAGTATTTT. V and J are TRBV11-2 and TRBJ2-3, with D perhaps assigned TRBD1 or TRBD2 (5 bases each). The CDR3 contains 14 residues. Germline CDR1 reads SGHAT; CDR2 reads FQNNGV. Trimming removed 4 bases at V and 0 bases at J, with 8 bases between.

A single count supports this clonotype. V is TRBV10-1 and J is TRBJ2-5; D gene ambiguous. This CDR3 has 17 residues. CDR1 is WNHNN and CDR2 is SYGVQD in the germline V gene (reference sequence). Trimming cost V 6 bases and J 10 bases, with 30 bases left between them. The CDR3 DNA sequence: TGCGCCAGCAGCTCCAGACTCGTTCGGAATTGGACGATGAGCCAGTACTTC. It translates to CASSSRLVRNWTMSQYF.

The V gene is TRBV7-9, the J gene TRBJ2-3, with D possibly matching TRBD2 (7 bases). The CDR3 is 16 residues long. Trimming stripped 2 bases from V and 3 bases from J, with 15 bases between. CDR1 and CDR2 (germline): SEHNR, FQNEAQ (reference sequence). CDR3 in DNA: TGTGCCAGCAGCTTATCGTGGGGGGGCAGTACAGATACGCAGTATTTT. Protein: CASSLSWGGSTDTQYF.

This clonotype was seen ten or more times. The chain is built from TRBV7-3 and TRBJ2-7; 8 nucleotides align to TRBD2. With 5 bases clipped from V and 3 bases from J, the junction kept 6 bases outside the gene matches. Germline loops: CDR1 SGHTA, CDR2 FQGTGA. This CDR3 has 14 residues. Here the CDR3 DNA reads TGTGCCAGCAGCGGTAGCGGGGACAACTACGAGCAGTACTTC. It specifies CASSGSGDNYEQYF.

The chain combines TRBV19 with TRBJ1-1; D is undetermined. The V gene lost 1 base and the J gene lost 0 bases, with 6 bases spanning the gap. Germline V lookup: CDR1 LNHDA, CDR2 SQIVND (reference sequence). The CDR3 length is 14 residues. CDR3 sequence reads: CASSIGGVNTEAFF. The CDR3 bases are TGTGCCAGTAGTATAGGGGGAGTGAACACTGAAGCTTTCTTT.

The chain joins TRBV29-1 to TRBJ2-6, with 7 bases lining up with TRBD1. From germline, CDR1 is SQVTM and CDR2 ANQGSEA. J lost 0 bases, V lost 7 bases, and 9 bases had no gene match. The CDR3 consists of 16 residues. This CDR3 reads CSAADRATSGANVLTF. As DNA, the CDR3 is TGCAGCGCCGCAGACAGGGCCACCTCTGGGGCCAACGTCCTGACTTTC.

This chain connects TRBV7-9 to TRBJ2-7; possibly TRBD2 for D (7 bases). Germline lookup yields CDR1 SEHNR and CDR2 FQNEAQ (reference sequence). V dropped 5 bases and J dropped 0 bases, with 17 bases sitting between them. The CDR3 has 16 residues. The CDR3 region is CASSPSSRGPSYEQYF. CDR3 nucleotides: TGTGCCAGCAGCCCCAGTTCGCGGGGGCCCTCCTACGAGCAGTACTTC. Full variable domain (outside the CDR3, taken from reference TRBV7-9 and TRBJ2-7): DTGVSQNPRHKITKRGQNVTFRCDPISEHNRLYWYRQTLGQGPEFLTYFQNEAQLEKSRLLSDRFSAERPKGSFSTLEIQRTEQGDSAMYLCASSPSSRGPSYEQYFGPGTRLTVT.

This clonotype was seen at least ten times. This rearrangement joins TRBV7-6 to TRBJ1-6; D is ambiguous. Germline-derived CDR1 and CDR2 are SGHVS and FNYEAQ. This CDR3 region has 14 residues. Trimming took off 2 bases at V and 9 bases at J, with 11 bases between the two ends. The DNA of the CDR3 is TGTGCCAGCAGCTTACAGGATTCTAGTTCACCCCTCCACTTT. Protein sequence: CASSLQDSSSPLHF.

The genes are TRBV7-6 and TRBJ1-2, with D uncertain. V shed 1 base and J shed 4 bases, with 7 bases lying between them. The CDR3 runs to 13 residues. Germline CDR1 is SGHVS and CDR2 is FNYEAQ. As DNA, the CDR3 is TGTGCCAGCAGCTTAGGAAGTATCTATGGCTACACCTTC. This encodes CASSLGSIYGYTF.

This clonotype occurred many times. V is TRBV12-3 or TRBV12-4 and J is TRBJ2-1; 10 nucleotides align to TRBD2. The CDR3 contains 15 residues. The V and J ends lost 6 bases and 8 bases, in that order; junction bases with no gene match: 10. CDR3 sequence reads: CASSPGASGGDEQFF. The CDR3 DNA reads as TGTGCCAGCAGCCCCGGGGCTAGCGGGGGCGATGAGCAGTTCTTC.

The rearrangement uses TRBV9 and TRBJ2-5; no clear D gene. V was trimmed by 3 bases and J by 2 bases, leaving 8 bases between them. Germline CDR1 and CDR2: SGDLS and YYNGEE. The CDR3 has 13 residues. The CDR3 sequence is CASSGLSQETQYF. The CDR3 coding sequence is TGTGCCAGCAGCGGACTCTCTCAAGAGACCCAGTACTTC. The whole variable domain, remainder taken from reference TRBV9 and TRBJ2-5, is DSGVTQTPKHLITATGQRVTLRCSPRSGDLSVYWYQQSLDQGLQFLIQYYNGEERAKGNILERFSAQQFPDLHSELNLSSLELGDSALYFCASSGLSQETQYFGPGTRLLVL.

The chain combines TRBV2 with TRBJ2-5, with D perhaps being TRBD1 or TRBD2 (5 bases each). From germline, CDR1 is SNHLY and CDR2 FYNNEI. V gave up 2 bases and J gave up 3 bases, with 10 bases separating them. This CDR3 spans 14 amino acids. The DNA of the CDR3 is TGTGCCAGCAGTGAAAGTCTGGGGGAAGAGACCCAGTACTTC. Its translation: CASSESLGEETQYF.

The rearrangement joins TRBV19 to TRBJ1-3; D is perhaps TRBD1 (5 bases). The CDR3 runs 16 residues. V lost 11 bases to trimming and J lost 4 bases, with 24 bases between them. Germline CDR1 is LNHDA and CDR2 is SQIVND (reference sequence). The CDR3 DNA is TGTGCCCGTACCATCCAGGGTTTCCCGTTCGGAAACACCATATATTTT. It yields the protein CARTIQGFPFGNTIYF.

Written as DNA, the CDR3 is TGCAGTGCTAGACCACCGACTAGCGTCGGGGACGAGCAGTACTTC. Amino acids: CSARPPTSVGDEQYF. This sequence joins TRBV20-1 and TRBJ2-7; TRBD2 matches 8 bases. The V gene end was trimmed by 2 bases and the J gene end by 5 bases; junction bases not matched to a gene: 11. This CDR3 contains 15 residues. Germline V CDR1 and CDR2: DFQATT, SNEGSKA (reference sequence).

The chain uses TRBV7-8 and TRBJ1-1; D remains unclear. This CDR3 contains 14 residues. Germline assignment: CDR1 SGHVS and CDR2 FQNEAQ. The V end lost 0 bases, the J end lost 8 bases, and 13 bases lay between the germline ends. CDR3 amino acids: CASSLAIPSAEAFF. The DNA of the CDR3 is TGTGCCAGCAGCTTAGCGATCCCGTCGGCCGAAGCTTTCTTT.